This is a list of T cell receptor beta chains from one sample in a study of CD4 T cells in relation to SARS-CoV-2 and coronaviruses. Clones were sequenced by immunoSEQ multiplex PCR, and TCRdb holds only the in-frame ones, with some missing. The sample has 22,000 or so clones, about 70% seen once. For these receptors, no antigen is known. The sample was CD4+ T cells from PBMCs, cultured in vitro. The receptors shown here come from a human donor in good health. CDR3s include the opening cysteine and the closing phenylalanine or tryptophan. Fields, in order: CDR3 DNA, CDR3 protein, D gene, J gene, clone size, CDR3 length, V gene. The D gene is left open where the match is weak. Clone sizes are given selectively: once, few, many, or a class where the clone is expanded.

CDR3 DNA: TGTGCCAGCAGACTCCTGACTAGCGGGACCGGGGAGCTGTTTTTT; CDR3 protein: CASRLLTSGTGELFF; D gene: TRBD2; J gene: TRBJ2-2; clone size: once; CDR3 length: 15; V gene: TRBV27
CDR3 DNA: TGTGCCAGCAGCTTGTATGGCGGCTCTGGGGCCAACGTCCTGACTTTC; CDR3 protein: CASSLYGGSGANVLTF; D gene: NA; J gene: TRBJ2-6; clone size: NA; CDR3 length: 16; V gene: TRBV5-5
CDR3 DNA: TGTGCCAGCAGCTCAATGGGGACAGGAGCAAACTATGGCTACACCTTC; CDR3 protein: CASSSMGTGANYGYTF; D gene: TRBD1; J gene: TRBJ1-2; clone size: NA; CDR3 length: 16; V gene: TRBV5-5
CDR3 DNA: TGCGCCAGCAGCCAAGATTATGCGGGCAGGGCACCGCAAGAGACCCAGTACTTC; CDR3 protein: CASSQDYAGRAPQETQYF; D gene: NA; J gene: TRBJ2-5; clone size: NA; CDR3 length: 18; V gene: TRBV4-1
CDR3 DNA: TGTGCCCGCCCCCAGGGGCGTTCATACAATGAGCAGTTCTTC; CDR3 protein: CARPQGRSYNEQFF; D gene: NA; J gene: TRBJ2-1; clone size: NA; CDR3 length: 14; V gene: TRBV21-1
CDR3 DNA: TGTGCCAGCGGTTACAATGAGCAGTTCTTC; CDR3 protein: CASGYNEQFF; D gene: NA; J gene: TRBJ2-1; clone size: NA; CDR3 length: 10; V gene: TRBV7-6
CDR3 DNA: TGTGCCAGCAGTTTGACTAGCGGGGTTAAAAACATTCAGTACTTC; CDR3 protein: CASSLTSGVKNIQYF; D gene: TRBD2; J gene: TRBJ2-4; clone size: NA; CDR3 length: 15; V gene: TRBV3-1/TRBV3-2
CDR3 DNA: TGTGCCAGCAGCTTGGCGGACTTCCTCACAGATACGCAGTATTTT; CDR3 protein: CASSLADFLTDTQYF; D gene: NA; J gene: TRBJ2-3; clone size: NA; CDR3 length: 15; V gene: TRBV5-5
CDR3 DNA: TGTGCCAGCAGCCAGCTGACTAGCGGGAACTACGAGCAGTACTTC; CDR3 protein: CASSQLTSGNYEQYF; D gene: TRBD2; J gene: TRBJ2-7; clone size: NA; CDR3 length: 15; V gene: TRBV3-1/TRBV3-2
CDR3 DNA: TGTGCCAGCAGCCTCACAGGGGACGAGCAGTTCTTC; CDR3 protein: CASSLTGDEQFF; D gene: TRBD1; J gene: TRBJ2-1; clone size: NA; CDR3 length: 12; V gene: TRBV7-2
CDR3 DNA: TGTGCCAGCAGCCCCAGCGGGAGTCACACCGGGGAGCTGTTTTTT; CDR3 protein: CASSPSGSHTGELFF; D gene: TRBD2; J gene: TRBJ2-2; clone size: NA; CDR3 length: 15; V gene: TRBV7-3
CDR3 DNA: TGTGCCAGTAGGATAGACAGGGCTGGGGCCAACGTCCTGACTTTC; CDR3 protein: CASRIDRAGANVLTF; D gene: TRBD1; J gene: TRBJ2-6; clone size: NA; CDR3 length: 15; V gene: TRBV19
CDR3 DNA: TGTGCCAGCACCCATATGGCGGGGGGGCCTAGCACAGATACGCAGTATTTT; CDR3 protein: CASTHMAGGPSTDTQYF; D gene: TRBD2; J gene: TRBJ2-3; clone size: NA; CDR3 length: 17; V gene: TRBV3-1/TRBV3-2
CDR3 DNA: TGTGCCAGCATCTTTGGGAGCTCTGGGGCCAACGTCCTGACTTTC; CDR3 protein: CASIFGSSGANVLTF; D gene: NA; J gene: TRBJ2-6; clone size: few; CDR3 length: 15; V gene: TRBV6-5
CDR3 DNA: TGTGCCAGCAGCTTCCGAATTGGGACAGGCGGCGGCTACACCTTC; CDR3 protein: CASSFRIGTGGGYTF; D gene: TRBD1; J gene: TRBJ1-2; clone size: NA; CDR3 length: 15; V gene: TRBV9
CDR3 DNA: TGTGCCACCTCCGGGGCTAGCGGGGGGAGGTACGAGCAGTACTTC; CDR3 protein: CATSGASGGRYEQYF; D gene: TRBD2; J gene: TRBJ2-7; clone size: few; CDR3 length: 15; V gene: TRBV6-5
CDR3 DNA: TGTGCCAGCAGCACACTCAGGGACGTGGGCACTGAAGCTTTCTTT; CDR3 protein: CASSTLRDVGTEAFF; D gene: NA; J gene: TRBJ1-1; clone size: few; CDR3 length: 15; V gene: TRBV6-5